This TCR beta chain was profiled in a study of blood T cells in healthy people across ages (dated by TCRdb to between 2015 and 2017). Background for the entire study: Template switching captured roughly one uniquely barcoded TCR beta cDNA molecule per two T cells in model experiments. Four age groups were formed from the donors: young (average 16 years), middle-aged (approximately 42), aged (under 70) and long-lived (more than 75). For two donors (one aged 18 to 30 and one aged 80 or older), the study analyzed two additional independent replicas of 1 million unique cDNA reads from the same blood draw. To track age-related changes in TCR beta repertoire diversity, the study relied on deep sequencing normalized with unique cDNA molecular identifiers. To avoid experimental bias, donors of different ages were spread randomly across the sequencing lanes. The full study reports these points: Compared with the aged group, the long-lived group had more naive CD4+ T cells, fewer expanded clones and increased TCR diversity, suggesting age selection. Observed TCR beta diversity per million T cells fell roughly linearly with age, and a significant reduction was already apparent by age about 38. There was a strong correlation between observed TCR beta diversity and the percentage of naive T cells measured by flow cytometry. Because profiling used bulk unsorted PBMCs, naive and antigen-experienced compartments could not be compared conclusively. Because donor CMV infection status was unknown, age-related changes in expanded clonotypes were potentially confounded. Estimates of total diversity based on one million sequenced T cells were regarded as lower bounds and as underestimates.

This clonotype was counted only a few times. No antigen is known for it. It has no much larger one-base neighbor in the sample; base qualities were not kept. Including cysteine and phenylalanine, the CDR3 has 14 amino acids. The sequence is cut down to CDR3 DNA, 42 bases in frame from base 1. The germline V gene provides CDR1 LGHNA and CDR2 YSLEER. V is pared back by 4 bases and J by 2 bases, with 11 bases lying between the germline termini. Libraries came from 5' RACE. Sequencing instrument: Illumina HiSeq 2500. A second PCR of roughly 6 to 11 cycles was run with a J-beta primer mix and a sample-barcoded 5' primer. A template-switch 5' adaptor carrying 12 random nucleotides introduced a unique molecular identifier onto each TCR beta cDNA molecule. At least 3 million CDR3-containing paired-end reads were obtained from each sample. First-strand cDNA was synthesized from all RNA with the Mint cDNA synthesis kit, primed by a TRBC-specific oligonucleotide. All cDNA was treated with uracil-DNA glycosylase and then went through a first 18-cycle PCR with the universal primers M1SS and BC2_uni_R. The paper's data handling went like this. Normalization of each sample was performed by random selection of 1 million high-quality reads, each carrying a distinct molecular identifier. Instead of being binned into consensus sequences, reads that shared molecular identifiers were thrown out. MiTCR, with a Q25 quality threshold and the strictest error-elimination algorithm, was used for CDR3 identification, clonotype clustering and error correction. A nonparametric unseen species model using Euler transformation provided a lower-bound estimate of total TCR beta diversity. TCRdb took the public reads, trimmed them with fastp at Q25, ran MiXCR for clone calling and kept in-frame beta chains. Each record represents a unique CDR3 protein, reported with the most common genes and DNA among its rows. TCRdb assigned the V and J calls; the authors' analysis was not used. The sample records roughly 2 million distinct CDR3 sequences, roughly 52% of which are singletons. Jointly, the top ten make up approximately 2% of the sample.

The donors were 40 or so Caucasian individuals from Russia, aged about 6 to 100 years, who were systemically healthy. Each donor gave 8.5 to 10 milliliters of peripheral blood, collected into EDTA-treated Vacutainer tubes. PBMCs were isolated by Ficoll-Paque density-gradient centrifugation, with at least 6 million obtained per sample. Total RNA, at least 6 micrograms per sample, was extracted from PBMCs with Trizol reagent. For every donor, flow cytometry on a PBMC aliquot measured the percentage of naive CD45RAhigh/CD27high T cells. The V gene is TRBV4-3 and the J gene is TRBJ1-2; TRBD1 might be the D gene, on 6 matching bases. Source material: blood. This receptor was taken from a woman between 40 and 55 years old in good health. The CDR3 reads as follows: CASSRAGANYGYTF. The nucleotide sequence is TGCGCCAGCAGCCGGGCAGGGGCCAACTATGGCTACACCTTC.